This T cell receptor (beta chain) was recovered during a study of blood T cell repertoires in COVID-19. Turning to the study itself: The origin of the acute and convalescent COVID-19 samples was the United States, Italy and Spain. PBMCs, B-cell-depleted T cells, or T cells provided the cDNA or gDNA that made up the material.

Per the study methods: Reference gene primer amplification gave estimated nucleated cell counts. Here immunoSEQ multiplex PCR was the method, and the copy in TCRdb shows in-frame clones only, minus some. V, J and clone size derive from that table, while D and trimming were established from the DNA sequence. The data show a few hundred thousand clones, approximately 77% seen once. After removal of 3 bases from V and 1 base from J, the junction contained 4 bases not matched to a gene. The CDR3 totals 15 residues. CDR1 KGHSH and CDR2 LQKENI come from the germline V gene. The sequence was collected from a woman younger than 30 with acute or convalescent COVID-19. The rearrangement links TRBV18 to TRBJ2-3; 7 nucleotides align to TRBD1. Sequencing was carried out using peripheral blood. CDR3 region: CASSPRDRGTDTQYF. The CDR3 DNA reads TGTGCCAGCTCACCCCGGGACAGAGGCACAGATACGCAGTATTTT.